This entry is about one T cell receptor (beta chain). This sample was taken from a study of cytomegalovirus exposure and HLA in healthy donors. PCR employed 60 Vbeta and 13 Jbeta primers. TCRdb's copy holds only in-frame clones and misses some; the assay was immunoSEQ multiplex PCR. The data hold about 180,000 clones, with about 82% observed a single time. The study sampled nominally healthy donors, though unrecorded immune exposures were likely. This CDR3 is 14 amino acids long. V was clipped by 4 bases and J by 6 bases; unmatched bases: 3. Germline V CDR1 and CDR2: SGHTA, FQGNSA. The sequenced sample was PBMCs. The V and J genes are TRBV7-2 and TRBJ1-4; 9 bases are a match to TRBD1. This TCR was recovered from a young man in good health and CMV-seronegative. The DNA for the CDR3 is TGTGCCAGCAGCTCGAACAGGGGGCATGAAAAACTGTTTTTT. The encoded protein is CASSSNRGHEKLFF.